This T cell receptor (beta chain) was profiled in a study of T cells in Graves' hyperthyroidism and ophthalmopathy. The study, taken as a whole, reports: The blood repertoire included most of the expanded thyroid clonotypes above 0.001.

Germline V gene lookup returns CDR1 SGHRS and CDR2 YFSETQ. The CDR3 totals 15 residues. The germline V and J ends were trimmed by 0 bases and 3 bases, with 13 bases remaining between them. Amplified TCR beta CDR3 regions came from RNA transcripts. In the first-round RT-PCR of the TCR CDR3, the HTBI primer set was used. From the multiplex PCR reads, TCRdb called clonotypes with MiXCR, one entry per CDR3 protein. The sample consists of nearly 600,000 distinct CDR3 sequences, about 14% of them appearing once. Concerning this clonotype itself: The target antigen is unknown. Given a much more abundant clone one base away, this may be a read error.

Blood dates from first hyperthyroidism diagnosis, before any ophthalmopathy symptoms. The specimen sequenced was blood. This receptor was taken from a woman aged 25 to 39 with Graves' hyperthyroidism that later progressed to Graves' ophthalmopathy. V and J are TRBV5-1 and TRBJ2-7, with D perhaps matching TRBD2 (6 bases). The CDR3 DNA sequence: TGCGCCAGCAGCTTGGCCCCGATTAGCGGCTACGAGCAGTACTTC. The encoded protein is CASSLAPISGYEQYF.